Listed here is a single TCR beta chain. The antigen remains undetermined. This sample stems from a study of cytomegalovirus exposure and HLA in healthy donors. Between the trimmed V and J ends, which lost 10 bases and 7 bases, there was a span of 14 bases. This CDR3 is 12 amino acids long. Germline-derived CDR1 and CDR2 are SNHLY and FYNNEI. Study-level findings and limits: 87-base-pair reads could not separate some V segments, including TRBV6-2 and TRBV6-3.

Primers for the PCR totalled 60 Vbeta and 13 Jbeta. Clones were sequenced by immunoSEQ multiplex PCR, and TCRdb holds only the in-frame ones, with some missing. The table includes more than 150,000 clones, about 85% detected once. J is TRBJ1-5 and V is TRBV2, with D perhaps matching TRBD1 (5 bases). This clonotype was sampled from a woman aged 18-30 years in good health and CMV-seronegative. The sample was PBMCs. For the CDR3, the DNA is TGTGCCATAGGGCCCCCAGGGCAGCCCCAGCATTTT. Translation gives CAIGPPGQPQHF.